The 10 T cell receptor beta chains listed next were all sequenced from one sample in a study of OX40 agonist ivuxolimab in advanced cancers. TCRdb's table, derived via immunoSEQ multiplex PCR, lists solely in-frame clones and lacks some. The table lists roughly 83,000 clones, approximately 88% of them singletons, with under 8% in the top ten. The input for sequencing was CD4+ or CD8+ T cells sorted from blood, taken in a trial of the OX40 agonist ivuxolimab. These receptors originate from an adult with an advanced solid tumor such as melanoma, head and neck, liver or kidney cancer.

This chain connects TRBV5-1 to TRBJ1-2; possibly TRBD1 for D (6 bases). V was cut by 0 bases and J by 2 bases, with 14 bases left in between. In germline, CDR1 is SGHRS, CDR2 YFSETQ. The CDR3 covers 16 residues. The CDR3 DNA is TGCGCCAGCAGCTTGGCAGGGGCATCGAACAACTATGGCTACACCTTC. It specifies CASSLAGASNNYGYTF.

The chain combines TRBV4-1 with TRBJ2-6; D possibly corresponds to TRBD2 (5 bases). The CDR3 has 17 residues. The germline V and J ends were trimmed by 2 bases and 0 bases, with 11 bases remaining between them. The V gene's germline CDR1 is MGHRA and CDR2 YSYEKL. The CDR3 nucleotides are TGCGCCAGCAGCCAAAATGATGACTACTCTGGGGCCAACGTCCTGACTTTC. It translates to CASSQNDDYSGANVLTF.

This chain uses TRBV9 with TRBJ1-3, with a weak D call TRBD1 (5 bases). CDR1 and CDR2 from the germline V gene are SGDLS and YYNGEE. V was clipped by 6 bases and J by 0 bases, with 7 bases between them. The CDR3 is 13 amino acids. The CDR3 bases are TGTGCCAGCAATAGGGGCTCTGGAAACACCATATATTTT. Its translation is CASNRGSGNTIYF.

The CDR3 nucleotides are TGCAGTGCATCCCACCATGAGCAGTTCTTC. It is translated as CSASHHEQFF. V usage is TRBV20-1 and J usage is TRBJ2-1; no firm D call. Per germline, CDR1 DFQATT and CDR2 SNEGSKA (reference sequence). This CDR3 has 10 residues. The V end was cut by 6 bases, the J end by 8 bases, with 8 bases between.

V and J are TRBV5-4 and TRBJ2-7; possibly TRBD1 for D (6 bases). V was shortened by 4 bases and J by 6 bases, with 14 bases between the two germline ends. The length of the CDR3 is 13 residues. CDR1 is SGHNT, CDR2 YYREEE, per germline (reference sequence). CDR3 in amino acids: CASSRTGTAEQYF. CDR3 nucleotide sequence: TGTGCCAGCAGCCGAACAGGGACGGCCGAGCAGTACTTC.

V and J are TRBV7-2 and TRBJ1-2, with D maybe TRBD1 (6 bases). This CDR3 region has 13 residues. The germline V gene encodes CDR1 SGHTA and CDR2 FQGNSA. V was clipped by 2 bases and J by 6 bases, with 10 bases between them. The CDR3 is CASSLFTGHGYTF. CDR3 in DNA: TGTGCCAGCAGCTTATTTACAGGGCATGGCTACACCTTC.

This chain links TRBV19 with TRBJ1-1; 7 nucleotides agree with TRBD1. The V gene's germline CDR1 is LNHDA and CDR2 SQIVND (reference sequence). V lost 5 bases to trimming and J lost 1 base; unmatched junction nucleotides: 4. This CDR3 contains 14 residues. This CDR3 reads CASSPWTGNTEAFF. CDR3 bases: TGTGCCAGTAGTCCATGGACAGGGAACACTGAAGCTTTCTTT.

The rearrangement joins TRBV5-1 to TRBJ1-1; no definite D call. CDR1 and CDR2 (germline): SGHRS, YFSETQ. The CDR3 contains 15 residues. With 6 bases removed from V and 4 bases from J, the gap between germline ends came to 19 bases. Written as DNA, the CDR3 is TGCGCCAGCACCCAATATACCGCGTCAGGCACTGAAGCTTTCTTT. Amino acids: CASTQYTASGTEAFF.

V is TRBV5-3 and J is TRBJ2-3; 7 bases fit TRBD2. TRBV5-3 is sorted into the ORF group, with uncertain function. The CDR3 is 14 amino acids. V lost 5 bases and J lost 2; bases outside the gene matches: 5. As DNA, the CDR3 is TGTGCCAGAAGTTGGGAGGGAACCACAGATACGCAGTATTTT. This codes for CARSWEGTTDTQYF.

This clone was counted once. The CDR3 sequence is CAWSVQLAGPYEQYF. Here the CDR3 DNA reads TGTGCCTGGAGTGTACAACTAGCGGGGCCCTACGAGCAGTACTTC. The rearrangement links TRBV30 to TRBJ2-7; 10 bases line up with TRBD2. V dropped 0 bases and J dropped 2; count of bases not matched to a gene: 4. The CDR3 totals 15 residues. The germline V gene encodes CDR1 GTSNPN and CDR2 SVGIG (reference sequence).